This T cell receptor beta chain was obtained from a study of cytomegalovirus exposure and HLA in healthy donors. Study-level findings and limits: In vitro work confirmed that three CMV-associated chains recognize CMV antigens.

The primer mix had 60 Vbeta and 13 Jbeta primers. Some clones are missing from TCRdb's copy, which holds only in-frame ones; the method was immunoSEQ multiplex PCR. The data contain hundreds of thousands of clones, roughly two thirds of them seen just once; the ten biggest clones take up around 2.3%. Of note for this clone: Its antigen is not known.

The CDR3 length is 15 residues. J lost 5 bases, V lost 6 bases, and 12 bases had no gene match. Germline V lookup: CDR1 MNHNS, CDR2 SASEGT. This TCR came from a female donor in good health and CMV-seronegative. What was sequenced was PBMCs. The chain links TRBV6-1 to TRBJ2-5; 7 nucleotides align to TRBD1. CDR3 amino acids: CASSASYRGGETQYF. In nucleotides, the CDR3 is TGTGCCAGCAGCGCCTCCTACAGGGGTGGGGAGACCCAGTACTTC.